This paragraph reports one T cell receptor (beta chain). The data were taken from a study of blood T cells in healthy people across ages. V lost 3 bases to trimming and J lost 2 bases; unmatched junction nucleotides: 6. The CDR3 runs to 16 residues. Together with a sample-barcoded 5' primer, a J-beta primer mix was included in a second PCR lasting about 6 to 11 cycles. TCRdb processed the 5' RACE reads anew with MiXCR; each CDR3 protein has one entry. This table holds hundreds of thousands of distinct CDR3 sequences, over 20% found once. The chain joins TRBV12-3 or TRBV12-4 to TRBJ2-3; TRBD2 agrees at 9 bases. This TCR derives from a man aged 65 to 85 in good health. What was sequenced was blood. The CDR3 here is CASSFVTSGYTDTQYF. CDR3 sequence (DNA): TGTGCCAGCAGTTTTGTGACTAGCGGATACACAGATACGCAGTATTTT.